The 23 T cell receptor beta chains in this list originate from one sample, sequenced in a study of monozygotic twins with inflammatory bowel disease. From its re-call of the 5' RACE reads, TCRdb lists each CDR3 protein once, without DNA. This table lists around 370,000 distinct CDR3 sequences. The sequencing input was blood. The receptors were sampled from a human donor with ulcerative colitis or Crohn's disease, or a healthy co-twin of an affected twin (not recorded which).

The chain carries TRBV12-3 or TRBV12-4 and TRBJ2-1; TCRdb reports TRBD1, a call that lacks DNA to check it against. This CDR3 contains 16 residues. The CDR3 spells CASSPPGQGVGNEQFF.

The chain uses TRBV12-3 or TRBV12-4 and TRBJ2-2; TCRdb's D gene call, TRBD1, goes unchecked for lack of DNA. The CDR3 is 19 amino acids. CDR3 in amino acids: CASSFDGVKGQGATGELFF.

The gene calls are TRBV7-9 and TRBJ2-1; lacking DNA, the TRBD2 call made by TCRdb goes unchecked. The germline V gene encodes CDR1 SEHNR and CDR2 FQNEAQ (reference sequence). CDR3 length equals 15 residues. CDR3 sequence reads: CASKSPGVSVDEQFF.

CDR3 amino acids: CASSGGVSGGADYEQYF. The V call is TRBV9, the J call TRBJ2-7; there is no DNA to check the TCRdb D call of TRBD2. The germline CDR1 and CDR2 sequences are SGDLS and YYNGEE. The CDR3 runs to 17 residues.

The CDR3 reads CASSKSTGNQPQHF. The gene calls are TRBV7-9 and TRBJ1-5; TCRdb selects TRBD1, and the lack of DNA leaves this call unchecked. Germline V gene lookup returns CDR1 SEHNR and CDR2 FQNEAQ (reference sequence). The CDR3 has 14 residues.

The CDR3 is CASSSGPLYEQYF. The V call is TRBV27, the J call TRBJ2-7; TCRdb returns TRBD1, unconfirmable since there is no DNA. This CDR3 region has 13 residues. Germline CDR1 is MNHEY and CDR2 is SMNVEV (reference sequence).

The chain couples TRBV15 to TRBJ1-6. This CDR3 spans 15 amino acids. Germline-derived CDR1 and CDR2 are LNHNV and YYDKDF (reference sequence). CDR3 in amino acids: CATSGGGSYNSPLHF.

The chain employs TRBV15 and TRBJ1-1; the D call of TRBD1 rests on TCRdb alone, since no DNA is present to check it. CDR1 is LNHNV, CDR2 YYDKDF, per germline (reference sequence). CDR3 size: 16 residues. The CDR3 sequence is CATSREFGQGYTEAFF.

This chain joins TRBV3-1 and TRBJ1-2; TCRdb outputs TRBD1, but without DNA this stays unchecked. This CDR3 has 17 residues. CDR1 and CDR2 (germline): LGHDT, YNNKEL (reference sequence). The CDR3 is CASSQDLVIRPLYGYTF.

This rearrangement joins TRBV7-2 to TRBJ1-2; lacking DNA, the TRBD1 call made by TCRdb goes unchecked. CDR1 is SGHTA, CDR2 FQGNSA, per germline. The CDR3 sequence is 15 residues long. Here the CDR3 reads CASSPIAGGNYGYTF.

The genes are TRBV18 and TRBJ1-1. Germline values: CDR1 KGHSH, CDR2 LQKENI. This CDR3 region has 15 residues. CDR3 sequence: CASSPLATANTEAFF.

The CDR3 sequence is CASSLYGQGNGYYEQYF. The J gene is TRBJ2-7, the V gene TRBV7-2; TCRdb proposes TRBD1, but this gene call is untestable without DNA. CDR3 length equals 17 residues. The V gene's germline CDR1 is SGHTA and CDR2 FQGNSA. The whole variable domain, filled in from reference TRBV7-2 and TRBJ2-7, reads GAGVSQSPSNKVTEKGKDVELRCDPISGHTALYWYRQSLGQGLEFLIYFQGNSAPDKSGLPSDRFSAERTGGSVSTLTIQRTQQEDSAVYLCASSLYGQGNGYYEQYFGPGTRLTVT.

The rearrangement joins TRBV20-1 to TRBJ2-5; TCRdb reports TRBD1, a call that lacks DNA to check it against. Germline assignment: CDR1 DFQATT and CDR2 SNEGSKA (reference sequence). The CDR3 contains 15 residues. CDR3: CSARDLQASRETQYF.

The chain joins TRBV2 to TRBJ2-1. The CDR3 totals 15 residues. Germline V gives CDR1 SNHLY, CDR2 FYNNEI. The CDR3 is CASSFGSTTYNEQFF.

This chain connects TRBV28 to TRBJ2-2; TCRdb returns TRBD1, unconfirmable since there is no DNA. CDR1 and CDR2 from the germline V gene are MDHEN and SYDVKM. The CDR3 totals 17 residues. The CDR3 here is CASSLRKDSRNTGELFF.

V is TRBV4-2 and J is TRBJ2-3; TCRdb picks TRBD2, but there is no DNA to check that call. The CDR3 loop spans 14 amino acids. Germline-derived CDR1 and CDR2 are LGHNA and YNFKEQ. The CDR3 sequence: CASSHSGRADTQYF.

This chain uses TRBV6-1 with TRBJ2-3; TCRdb's D gene call, TRBD1, goes unchecked for lack of DNA. In germline, CDR1 is MNHNS, CDR2 SASEGT. This CDR3 spans 16 amino acids. This CDR3 reads CASSDATRTAGDTQYF.

The chain joins TRBV5-1 to TRBJ2-1; checking the TCRdb D call of TRBD1 is not possible without DNA. The length of the CDR3 is 17 residues. Germline-derived CDR1 and CDR2 are SGHRS and YFSETQ. The CDR3 is CASSLVQGGTAQGHETF.

J is TRBJ2-7 and V is TRBV5-5; TCRdb gives TRBD1 as the D gene, but with no DNA this cannot be confirmed. The CDR3 runs to 14 residues. Germline V gene sequence: CDR1 SGHKS, CDR2 YYEKEE (reference sequence). CDR3 protein: CASSLRESSYEQYF.

The chain recombines TRBV30 with TRBJ2-3. The CDR3 consists of 13 residues. Germline CDR1 is GTSNPN and CDR2 is SVGIG (reference sequence). The CDR3 here is CAWSVQGTDTQYF.

The chain combines TRBV6-5 with TRBJ1-1. Germline V gives CDR1 MNHEY, CDR2 SVGAGI. The CDR3 loop spans 12 amino acids. CDR3 region: CASSYSGVEAFF.

The chain has TRBV27 and TRBJ1-6. This CDR3 contains 14 residues. Germline CDR1 and CDR2: MNHEY and SMNVEV (reference sequence). CDR3: CASRGLIRDSPLHF.

This chain links TRBV24-1 with TRBJ2-2. This CDR3 region has 14 residues. Germline V gene sequence: CDR1 KGHDR, CDR2 SFDVKD. The CDR3 protein is CATGSLLNTGELFF.